A single sample is the source of the 16 T cell receptor beta chains below, sequenced in a study of cytomegalovirus exposure and HLA in healthy donors (dated by TCRdb to about 2017). The library was produced with the immunoSEQ multiplex PCR assay. TCRdb stores this immuneACCESS table with in-frame sequences only. Part of the clones is absent; in the studies checked, under half of the shortfall reflects unresolved V genes, and no reason is known for the rest. The table for this sample lists some 140,000 clones; approximately 86% of them were counted only once. The biggest ten clones account for more than 20% of the sample. Sequencing input: PBMCs. The receptor set was obtained from a man younger than 35 in good health and CMV-seropositive.

This chain uses TRBV6-5 with TRBJ2-1, with a weak D call TRBD1 (5 bases). In germline, CDR1 is MNHEY, CDR2 SVGAGI. With 0 bases removed from V and 0 bases from J, the gap between germline ends came to 9 bases. The CDR3 is 16 residues long. The CDR3 DNA follows: TGTGCCAGCAGTTACTCCGACAGTCCCTCCTACAATGAGCAGTTCTTC. This sequence encodes CASSYSDSPSYNEQFF.

The V and J genes are TRBV7-2 and TRBJ1-1; TRBD1 might be the D (5 bases). The germline gives CDR1 SGHTA, CDR2 FQGNSA. The germline V and J ends were trimmed by 2 bases and 4 bases, with 17 bases remaining between them. The CDR3 is made up of 16 amino acids. CDR3 residues: CASSLSEVGLFTEAFF. CDR3 bases: TGTGCCAGCAGCTTAAGTGAGGTGGGACTGTTCACTGAAGCTTTCTTT.

The chain joins TRBV19 to TRBJ2-3; D is uncertain. Germline V lookup: CDR1 LNHDA, CDR2 SQIVND (reference sequence). The CDR3 is 13 residues long. Trimming cost V 10 bases and J 5 bases, with 16 bases left between them. The CDR3 DNA reads TGTGCCACCAGAACTGGAGTAAGAGATACGCAGTATTTT. As protein: CATRTGVRDTQYF.

The chain joins TRBV5-4 to TRBJ1-2; 10 bases map to TRBD1. The CDR3 contains 16 residues. Losses at the gene ends were 4 bases for V and 0 bases for J; bases not matched to a gene: 6. CDR1 and CDR2 from the germline V gene are SGHNT and YYREEE (reference sequence). The CDR3 DNA sequence: TGTGCCAGCAGCCTAGGGACAGGGGAGACTAACTATGGCTACACCTTC. This gives the protein CASSLGTGETNYGYTF.

The genes are TRBV4-1 and TRBJ2-1; a weak D match, TRBD2 (5 bases). The V gene's germline CDR1 is MGHRA and CDR2 YSYEKL. Trimming stripped 1 base from V and 4 bases from J, with 20 bases between. The CDR3 extends over 18 amino acids. This chain's CDR3 is CASSQGLRQRSLYNEQFF. CDR3 nucleotides: TGCGCCAGCAGCCAAGGCTTGCGGCAGCGGAGCCTATACAATGAGCAGTTCTTC.

J is TRBJ1-6 and V is TRBV6-6; TRBD1 agrees at 7 bases. Germline V gives CDR1 MNHNY, CDR2 SVGAGI (reference sequence). The ends lost 6 bases at V and 5 bases at J; junction bases unmatched: 10. This CDR3 spans 16 amino acids. CDR3 DNA: TGTGCCAGCAGCTTAGACAGGGAGCTGAATAATTCACCCCTCCACTTT. Translating it yields CASSLDRELNNSPLHF.

The chain couples TRBV14 to TRBJ2-7; 10 bases line up with TRBD2. Germline V CDR1 and CDR2: SGHDN, FVKESK. The CDR3 is 17 amino acids. V gave up 4 bases and J gave up 2 bases; unmatched junction bases: 11. The CDR3 DNA reads as TGTGCCAGCAGCCGCCTGGCCCTAGCGGGGGCCACCTACGAGCAGTACTTC. This translates into CASSRLALAGATYEQYF.

The V call is TRBV5-3, the J call TRBJ2-7; D is perhaps TRBD2 (7 bases). TRBV5-3 is assigned to the ORF class and has an uncertain function. Trimming removed 4 bases at V and 3 bases at J, with 26 bases between. This CDR3 has 18 residues. The CDR3 is CARSLGGLARGLGYEQYF. The CDR3 DNA sequence: TGTGCCAGAAGCCTCGGGGGGCTAGCTCGGGGTTTAGGCTACGAGCAGTACTTC.

This chain links TRBV18 with TRBJ1-2; 7 bases are a match to TRBD1. V shed 1 base, J shed 3 bases, and the junction held 2 bases outside the gene matches. The CDR3 runs 14 residues. In germline, CDR1 is KGHSH, CDR2 LQKENI. The CDR3 DNA reads as TGTGCCAGCTCACCACAGGGGGCCGACTATGGCTACACCTTC. This gives the protein CASSPQGADYGYTF. The variable domain in full, with the rest retrieved from reference TRBV18 and TRBJ1-2, is NAGVMQNPRHLVRRRGQEARLRCSPMKGHSHVYWYRQLPEEGLKFMVYLQKENIIDESGMPKERFSAEFPKEGPSILRIQQVVRGDSAAYFCASSPQGADYGYTFGSGTRLTVV.

CDR3 sequence (DNA): TGTGCCAGCAGCAGACAGGGTTTGCAGACCTACGAGCAGTACTTC. It specifies CASSRQGLQTYEQYF. The gene calls are TRBV11-2 and TRBJ2-7; 7 bases map to TRBD1. Losses at the gene ends were 5 bases for V and 2 bases for J; bases not matched to a gene: 9. This CDR3 is built from 15 residues. CDR1 is SGHAT, CDR2 FQNNGV, per germline.

This sequence joins TRBV14 and TRBJ2-3; 7 bases map to TRBD2. CDR1 is SGHDN and CDR2 is FVKESK in the germline V gene. V trimming: 2 bases; J trimming: 6 bases; junction bases outside the gene matches: 2. The CDR3 has 13 amino acids. CDR3 region: CASSQTLADTQYF. CDR3 DNA: TGTGCCAGCAGCCAAACACTAGCGGATACGCAGTATTTT.

This clone was observed a single time. The chain employs TRBV2 and TRBJ1-4; 7 bases agree with TRBD1. The V gene's germline CDR1 is SNHLY and CDR2 FYNNEI. This CDR3 region has 13 residues. V shed 10 bases, J shed 4 bases, and the junction held 6 bases outside the gene matches. As DNA, the CDR3 is TGTGCCACCGACAGGGTGGGTAATGAAAAACTGTTTTTT. Translating it yields CATDRVGNEKLFF. The full variable domain, completed using reference TRBV2 and TRBJ1-4, is EPEVTQTPSHQVTQMGQEVILRCVPISNHLYFYWYRQILGQKVEFLVSFYNNEISEKSEIFDDQFSVERPDGSNFTLKIRSTKLEDSAMYFCATDRVGNEKLFFGSGTQLSVL.

The genes are TRBV30 and TRBJ1-4, with 12 bases fitting TRBD1. This CDR3 contains 16 residues. Germline V lookup: CDR1 GTSNPN, CDR2 SVGIG (reference sequence). The junction had 7 bases not matched to a gene; V was cut back by 5 bases and J by 3 bases. CDR3 in DNA: TGTGCCTGGGACAGGGACAGGGGGCGGCCTAATGAAAAACTGTTTTTT. This translates into CAWDRDRGRPNEKLFF.

The V call is TRBV6-5, the J call TRBJ1-2, with D unclear. The V gene lost 6 bases and the J gene lost 8 bases, with 19 bases spanning the gap. CDR1 is MNHEY and CDR2 is SVGAGI in the germline V gene. There are 14 residues in the CDR3. The CDR3: CASSRSSRTMGYTF. Written as DNA, the CDR3 is TGTGCCAGCAGCCGATCGTCCAGAACAATGGGCTACACCTTC.

This clone counts as medium-sized (0.01 to 0.1%). The J gene is TRBJ1-1, the V gene TRBV5-6; no firm D call. Germline CDR1 reads SGHDT; CDR2 reads YYEEEE. This CDR3 is 13 amino acids long. The V end lost 1 base, the J end lost 1 base, and 5 bases lay between the germline ends. CDR3 residues: CASSLRGNTEAFF. DNA for the CDR3: TGTGCCAGCAGCTTGCGGGGGAACACTGAAGCTTTCTTT.

The chain has TRBV7-2 and TRBJ2-6; D unclear. This CDR3 has 15 residues. Germline values: CDR1 SGHTA, CDR2 FQGNSA. Trimming took off 6 bases at V and 0 bases at J, with 9 bases between the two ends. The CDR3 sequence: CASSRVGSGANVLTF. The CDR3 DNA reads TGTGCCAGCAGTCGAGTCGGCTCTGGGGCCAACGTCCTGACTTTC. Full variable domain (missing parts from reference TRBV7-2 and TRBJ2-6): GAGVSQSPSNKVTEKGKDVELRCDPISGHTALYWYRQSLGQGLEFLIYFQGNSAPDKSGLPSDRFSAERTGGSVSTLTIQRTQQEDSAVYLCASSRVGSGANVLTFGAGSRLTVL.